The present entry profiles one T cell receptor (beta chain) with its context. This sample was included in a study of blood T cell repertoires in COVID-19. Across the study: Samples of COVID-19 (acute and convalescent) were obtained from the United States, Italy and Spain. Sources were T cells, B-cell-depleted T cells, or PBMCs; the material itself was cDNA or gDNA.

Original methodology: Estimation of nucleated cell counts was performed using reference gene primer amplification. Sequenced by immunoSEQ multiplex PCR; TCRdb stores in-frame clones only, minus some. V and J calls and clone size are given by that table; D and trimming were obtained from the DNA. The data hold about 160,000 clones, with approximately 80% observed a single time. V was cut by 8 bases and J by 10 bases, with 14 bases left in between. The CDR3 totals 11 residues. CDR1 and CDR2 (germline): MNHEY, SVGAGI. The rearrangement joins TRBV6-5 to TRBJ1-1, with D tentatively TRBD1 (5 bases). Sequences were obtained from peripheral blood. The receptor was derived from a woman aged 80 or over with active or convalescent COVID-19. CDR3 sequence (DNA): TGTGCCAGCGCCTCTCGGGGGGGAGCTTTCTTT. Its protein product is CASASRGGAFF.